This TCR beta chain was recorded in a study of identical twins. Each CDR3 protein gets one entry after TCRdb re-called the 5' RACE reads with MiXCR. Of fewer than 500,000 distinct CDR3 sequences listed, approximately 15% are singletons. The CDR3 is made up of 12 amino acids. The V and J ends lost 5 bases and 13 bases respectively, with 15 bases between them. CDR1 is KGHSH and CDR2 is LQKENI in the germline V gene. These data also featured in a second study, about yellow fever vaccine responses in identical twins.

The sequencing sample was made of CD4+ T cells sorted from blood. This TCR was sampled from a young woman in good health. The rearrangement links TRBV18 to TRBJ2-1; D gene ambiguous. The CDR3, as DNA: TGTGCCAGCTCATCTAGTCGGGTAGGTCAGTTCTTC. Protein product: CASSSSRVGQFF. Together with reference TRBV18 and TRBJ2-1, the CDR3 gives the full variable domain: NAGVMQNPRHLVRRRGQEARLRCSPMKGHSHVYWYRQLPEEGLKFMVYLQKENIIDESGMPKERFSAEFPKEGPSILRIQQVVRGDSAAYFCASSSSRVGQFFGPGTRLTVL.